This T cell receptor (beta chain) was captured by sequencing in a study of blood T cell repertoires in COVID-19. How the authors handled the data: It was from reference gene primer amplification that nucleated cell counts were estimated. Method: immunoSEQ multiplex PCR; TCRdb's copy keeps in-frame clones and lacks some. The V and J calls and the clone size are those of that table, but D and trimming were determined from the DNA. Among around 150,000 clones listed, about 88% were seen once. The CDR3 is 15 amino acids. The J segment lost 9 bases and the V segment lost 6 bases, leaving 12 bases of the junction unmatched. The germline V gene has CDR1 MNHEY and CDR2 SVGAGI.

The source material was peripheral blood. This chain uses TRBV6-5 with TRBJ2-4, with 9 bases lining up with TRBD1. This clonotype was obtained from a human donor with COVID-19, enrolled during active disease. The donor label of this sample is uncertain. The DNA of the CDR3 is TGTGCCAGCAGACAGGGGGCGCAAGTCAGCGGCATTCAGTACTTC. Translating gives CASRQGAQVSGIQYF.